Shown below are 9 T cell receptor beta chains from a single sample sequenced in a study of blood T cell repertoires in COVID-19. The data were produced by immunoSEQ multiplex PCR, yet TCRdb's version contains in-frame clones alone and is incomplete. Among around 260,000 clones listed, roughly 86% were seen once. Sequencing used peripheral blood. The source of these receptors is a man aged 35-49 years who had recovered from COVID-19.

The V and J genes are TRBV19 and TRBJ1-1; 8 bases fit TRBD1. Germline V gene sequence: CDR1 LNHDA, CDR2 SQIVND (reference sequence). The length of the CDR3 is 19 residues. Losses at the gene ends were 3 bases for V and 6 bases for J; bases not matched to a gene: 21. The CDR3: CASSILGGQGGIIGAEAFF. CDR3 nucleotide sequence: TGTGCCAGTAGTATTCTTGGTGGACAGGGCGGAATCATCGGCGCTGAAGCTTTCTTT.

This clone turned up a few times. The rearrangement uses TRBV4-1 and TRBJ2-7, with 13 bases fitting TRBD2. V was clipped by 1 base and J by 4 bases; unmatched bases: 4. Germline loops: CDR1 MGHRA, CDR2 YSYEKL. The CDR3 has 16 residues. The CDR3 nucleotides read TGCGCCAGCAGCCAAGTGCGGACTAGCGGGAGTTACGAGCAGTACTTC. This translates into CASSQVRTSGSYEQYF.

This chain joins TRBV11-2 and TRBJ2-7; 9 bases line up with TRBD2. CDR1 and CDR2 from the germline V gene are SGHAT and FQNNGV. CDR3 length: 15 amino acids. V was clipped by 0 bases and J by 6 bases; unmatched bases: 6. CDR3 protein: CASSLERLAGSEQYF. In DNA, the CDR3 is TGTGCCAGCAGCTTAGAAAGGCTAGCGGGAAGCGAGCAGTACTTC. Full variable domain (remainder filled in from reference TRBV11-2 and TRBJ2-7): EAGVAQSPRYKIIEKRQSVAFWCNPISGHATLYWYQQILGQGPKLLIQFQNNGVVDDSQLPKDRFSAERLKGVDSTLKIQPAKLEDSAVYLCASSLERLAGSEQYFGPGTRLTVT.

The rearrangement joins TRBV9 to TRBJ2-1; 7 bases are shared with TRBD2. V trimming: 0 bases; J trimming: 6 bases; junction bases outside the gene matches: 6. This CDR3 contains 15 residues. CDR1 is SGDLS and CDR2 is YYNGEE in the germline V gene. The CDR3 DNA follows: TGTGCCAGCAGCGTAGAGGGGAGGGCGGGCAATGAGCAGTTCTTC. As protein: CASSVEGRAGNEQFF.

The CDR3 sequence: CASSLIGGRAAYEQYF. CDR3 bases: TGTGCCAGCAGTTTAATCGGCGGGAGGGCCGCCTACGAGCAGTACTTC. V usage is TRBV27 and J usage is TRBJ2-7; 9 positions match TRBD2. With V trimmed by 2 bases and J by 2 bases, 7 bases remained unmatched. The germline V gene encodes CDR1 MNHEY and CDR2 SMNVEV (reference sequence). The CDR3 covers 16 residues.

The chain employs TRBV6-2 or TRBV6-3 and TRBJ2-5, with D uncertain. The V end was cut by 5 bases, the J end by 5 bases, with 6 bases between. CDR1 and CDR2 from the germline V gene are MNHEY and SVGEGT. This CDR3 region has 11 residues. DNA for the CDR3: TGTGCCAGCAGTCGCCGGGAGACCCAGTACTTC. This encodes CASSRRETQYF.

This chain links TRBV2 with TRBJ2-5; 12 nucleotides agree with TRBD2. The V segment lost 8 bases and the J segment 4 bases; nucleotides outside the gene matches: 5. The CDR3 consists of 14 residues. Germline values: CDR1 SNHLY, CDR2 FYNNEI. CDR3 region: CASWEGLAGETQYF. CDR3 in DNA: TGTGCCAGCTGGGAGGGACTAGCGGGAGAGACCCAGTACTTC.

V usage is TRBV7-2 and J usage is TRBJ2-1; TRBD2 matches 8 bases. Germline V CDR1 and CDR2: SGHTA, FQGNSA. With 5 bases clipped from V and 9 bases from J, the junction kept 15 bases outside the gene matches. The CDR3 loop spans 16 amino acids. DNA for the CDR3: TGTGCCAGCAGCCGCACTCTACGGGGGGGCCTGCCTGAGCAGTTCTTC. Amino acid sequence: CASSRTLRGGLPEQFF.

This rearrangement joins TRBV6-5 to TRBJ2-3; D ambiguous. The germline V and J ends were trimmed by 0 bases and 7 bases, with 14 bases remaining between them. This CDR3 has 15 amino acids. Looked up from germline, CDR1 is MNHEY and CDR2 is SVGAGI. The CDR3 bases are TGTGCCAGCAGTTACTCCATGGTTCTTCCTAATACGCAGTATTTT. Its protein product is CASSYSMVLPNTQYF.